Listed below are T cell receptor beta chains from one sample, sequenced in a study of cytomegalovirus exposure and HLA in healthy donors. TCRdb's copy holds only in-frame clones and misses some; the assay was immunoSEQ multiplex PCR. The data show 200,000 to 250,000 clones, with 70% to 85% seen just once and more than 0.45% held by the top ten. The sample was PBMCs. All receptors derive from a woman aged 40-49 years in good health and CMV-seronegative. CDR3s include the opening cysteine and the closing phenylalanine or tryptophan. D genes are given only for firm matches. Rows may omit the clone size; those that give it use once, few, many or a size class.

d_gene,j_gene,len,abundance,v_gene,CDR3aa,CDR3nt
TRBD1,TRBJ2-2,19,NA,TRBV27,CASSGFRGRQGSYTGELFF,TGTGCCAGCAGTGGATTTAGGGGAAGACAGGGTTCCTACACCGGGGAGCTGTTTTTT
NA,TRBJ1-2,13,NA,TRBV6-1,CASSEWQGNGYTF,TGTGCCAGCAGTGAATGGCAGGGAAATGGCTACACCTTC
TRBD2,TRBJ2-2,16,NA,TRBV11-3,CASSGWTSGDTGELFF,TGTGCCAGCAGTGGATGGACTAGCGGGGACACCGGGGAGCTGTTTTTT
TRBD1,TRBJ1-5,14,NA,TRBV7-2,CASSATGGSEPQHF,TGTGCCAGCAGCGCGACAGGGGGTAGTGAGCCCCAGCATTTT
NA,TRBJ1-3,14,NA,TRBV6-1,CASSGGGSGNTIYF,TGTGCCAGCAGTGGGGGGGGCTCTGGAAACACCATATATTTT
NA,TRBJ2-3,15,NA,TRBV19,CASRTQGRETDTQYF,TGTGCCAGTAGGACACAGGGTCGTGAAACAGATACGCAGTATTTT
TRBD1,TRBJ1-2,14,NA,TRBV5-1,CASSTWDSNYGYTF,TGCGCCAGCAGCACATGGGACAGCAACTATGGCTACACCTTC
TRBD1,TRBJ1-3,16,NA,TRBV4-2,CASSQDRVQGGNTIYF,TGTGCCAGCAGCCAAGATAGAGTACAGGGGGGAAACACCATATATTTT
TRBD1,TRBJ2-3,13,NA,TRBV5-4,CASSPDRGNTQYF,TGTGCCAGCAGCCCAGACAGGGGAAATACGCAGTATTTT
NA,TRBJ1-2,14,NA,TRBV6-5,CASSIQGPNYGYTF,TGTGCCAGCAGTATCCAGGGTCCTAACTATGGCTACACCTTC
NA,TRBJ1-1,14,NA,TRBV25-1,CASSEVGGVIEAFF,TGTGCCAGCAGTGAAGTTGGGGGGGTAATTGAAGCTTTCTTT
NA,TRBJ1-1,15,NA,TRBV6-1,CASSEIGHPNTEAFF,TGTGCCAGCAGTGAAATCGGACACCCGAACACTGAAGCTTTCTTT
TRBD1,TRBJ2-7,14,NA,TRBV29-1,CSVRQGMGAYEQYF,TGCAGCGTAAGACAGGGGATGGGAGCCTACGAGCAGTACTTC
NA,TRBJ2-1,15,once,TRBV10-3,CAIRGVGSFYNEQFF,TGTGCCATCAGAGGGGTTGGTAGCTTCTACAATGAGCAGTTCTTC
NA,TRBJ2-5,17,NA,TRBV7-8,CASSRRPQGSGNETQYF,TGTGCCAGCAGTCGACGACCCCAGGGGTCAGGCAACGAGACCCAGTACTTC
NA,TRBJ1-2,16,NA,TRBV7-9,CASSLRDLVTNYGYTF,TGTGCCAGCAGCTTACGGGACTTAGTGACAAACTATGGCTACACCTTC
TRBD1,TRBJ2-4,16,NA,TRBV11-3,CASSYGTGAAKNIQYF,TGTGCCAGCAGCTATGGGACAGGGGCGGCCAAAAACATTCAGTACTTC
TRBD1,TRBJ1-5,16,NA,TRBV28,CASSSWEGASNQPQHF,TGTGCCAGCAGTTCATGGGAGGGGGCGAGCAATCAGCCCCAGCATTTT
NA,TRBJ2-1,13,NA,TRBV7-3,CASSLDSIYEQFF,TGTGCCAGCAGCTTGGACAGTATTTATGAGCAGTTCTTC
NA,TRBJ1-2,15,NA,TRBV5-1,CASSLAQGSNYGYTF,TGCGCCAGCAGCTTGGCACAGGGTAGTAACTATGGCTACACCTTC
NA,TRBJ2-7,11,NA,TRBV5-4,CASSQANEQYF,TGTGCCAGCAGCCAGGCTAACGAGCAGTACTTC
TRBD1,TRBJ1-1,15,once,TRBV23-1,CASSQATGEGTEAFF,TGCGCCAGCAGTCAGGCGACAGGGGAGGGTACTGAAGCTTTCTTT
TRBD1,TRBJ1-4,15,NA,TRBV19,CASSMNRGMSEKLFF,TGTGCCAGTAGTATGAACAGGGGAATGAGTGAAAAACTGTTTTTT
TRBD1,TRBJ1-1,14,NA,TRBV29-1,CSVVSGGGNTEAFF,TGCAGCGTTGTGTCAGGGGGCGGAAACACTGAAGCTTTCTTT
TRBD2,TRBJ2-1,15,NA,TRBV7-6,CASRPTSGGAGEQFF,TGTGCCAGCAGACCGACTAGCGGGGGGGCAGGTGAGCAGTTCTTC
NA,TRBJ2-7,13,NA,TRBV5-6,CASSLGQNYEQYF,TGTGCCAGCAGCTTGGGGCAGAACTACGAGCAGTACTTC
NA,TRBJ1-4,12,few,TRBV28,CASRTVLEKLFF,TGTGCCAGCCGGACAGTTCTTGAAAAACTGTTTTTT
NA,TRBJ1-1,14,NA,TRBV7-2,CASSLRQVGTEAFF,TGTGCCAGCAGCTTACGGCAGGTGGGCACTGAAGCTTTCTTT
TRBD2,TRBJ2-3,15,NA,TRBV4-2,CASSQGLAGGDTQYF,TGTGCCAGCAGCCAAGGGCTAGCGGGGGGAGATACGCAGTATTTT
TRBD2,TRBJ2-3,15,NA,TRBV7-7,CASSLSLAGGDTQYF,TGTGCTAGCAGCTTATCGCTAGCGGGGGGGGATACGCAGTATTTT
NA,TRBJ2-1,16,NA,TRBV29-1,CSVESPRTRSYNEQFF,TGCAGCGTTGAGAGCCCCCGGACACGATCCTACAATGAGCAGTTCTTC
NA,TRBJ1-1,14,NA,TRBV2,CASSDAGPNTEAFF,TGTGCCAGCAGTGATGCAGGGCCGAACACTGAAGCTTTCTTT
NA,TRBJ1-2,14,NA,TRBV11-2,CASSLGGPDYGYTF,TGTGCCAGCAGCTTAGGAGGCCCTGACTATGGCTACACCTTC
NA,TRBJ2-2,12,NA,TRBV19,CASSRYTGELFF,TGTGCCAGTAGTCGGTATACCGGGGAGCTGTTTTTT
TRBD1,TRBJ1-1,15,NA,TRBV11-2,CAGSVRQGMNTEAFF,TGTGCCGGGAGTGTTCGACAGGGAATGAACACTGAAGCTTTCTTT
NA,TRBJ2-1,14,NA,TRBV7-9,CASSLGGVYNEQFF,TGTGCCAGCAGCTTAGGGGGGGTCTACAATGAGCAGTTCTTC
TRBD1,TRBJ1-3,18,NA,TRBV5-1,CASSFRQGALDPGNTIYF,TGCGCCAGCAGCTTCCGACAGGGGGCCCTGGACCCGGGAAACACCATATATTTT
TRBD1,TRBJ1-2,12,few,TRBV29-1,CSVDGTERGYTF,TGCAGCGTTGACGGGACAGAACGGGGCTACACCTTC
NA,TRBJ1-1,16,NA,TRBV7-2,CASSLMVWAVNTEAFF,TGTGCCAGCAGCTTAATGGTCTGGGCAGTGAACACTGAAGCTTTCTTT
TRBD1,TRBJ1-4,18,NA,TRBV28,CASSPDREGQATNEKLFF,TGTGCCAGCAGTCCCGACAGGGAAGGGCAAGCAACTAATGAAAAACTGTTTTTT
TRBD1,TRBJ2-7,15,NA,TRBV9,CASSVGPQGDYEQYF,TGTGCCAGCAGCGTAGGTCCACAGGGGGACTACGAGCAGTACTTC
NA,TRBJ1-2,15,NA,TRBV7-7,CASSFNSGLLPGYTF,TGTGCTAGCAGCTTTAATTCAGGACTGTTACCGGGCTACACCTTC
TRBD1,TRBJ2-1,17,NA,TRBV5-1,CASSVMTGAYGSNEQFF,TGCGCCAGCAGCGTGATGACAGGGGCTTATGGGTCCAATGAGCAGTTCTTC
NA,TRBJ2-7,13,NA,TRBV29-1,CSVGDTPDYEQYF,TGCAGCGTTGGGGACACCCCTGACTACGAGCAGTACTTC
TRBD1,TRBJ1-2,16,NA,TRBV7-3,CASSSAPGQGVVGYTF,TGTGCCAGCAGCTCCGCTCCGGGACAGGGGGTAGTAGGCTACACCTTC
NA,TRBJ2-1,11,NA,TRBV28,CASSLRNEQFF,TGTGCCAGCAGTTTGCGTAATGAGCAGTTCTTC
NA,TRBJ1-3,13,NA,TRBV30,CAWSVLHGNTIYF,TGTGCCTGGAGTGTACTCCACGGAAACACCATATATTTT
NA,TRBJ2-3,13,few,TRBV6-1,CASSVQGTDTQYF,TGTGCCAGCAGTGTACAGGGCACAGATACGCAGTATTTT
TRBD2,TRBJ2-3,17,NA,TRBV5-6,CASSLPLGSGKTDTQYF,TGTGCCAGCAGCTTGCCCTTGGGGAGCGGGAAGACAGATACGCAGTATTTT
TRBD1,TRBJ2-1,13,NA,TRBV6-5,CASSRDSYNEQFF,TGTGCCAGCAGTAGGGACAGCTACAATGAGCAGTTCTTC
NA,TRBJ2-7,13,NA,TRBV18,CASSMGRLYEQYF,TGTGCCAGCTCCATGGGCAGACTATACGAGCAGTACTTC
TRBD1,TRBJ1-2,15,few,TRBV7-2,CASSLVPGGSYGYTF,TGTGCCAGCAGCTTAGTTCCAGGGGGGAGCTATGGCTACACCTTC
TRBD1,TRBJ1-5,13,NA,TRBV6-5,CASSQGGGQPQHF,TGTGCCAGCTCCCAGGGGGGCGGACAGCCCCAGCATTTT
TRBD1,TRBJ2-3,19,NA,TRBV7-3,CASSPINSEDGTGADTQYF,TGTGCCAGCAGCCCGATTAATAGCGAGGACGGGACAGGGGCAGATACGCAGTATTTT
TRBD1,TRBJ1-2,14,NA,TRBV6-4,CASSQTGSRGGYTF,TGTGCCAGCAGCCAGACAGGGTCTCGAGGTGGCTACACCTTC